This T cell receptor (beta chain) was found in a study of control samples from healthy donors and cancer patients. This clone was recorded only once. Measured with immunoSEQ multiplex PCR; TCRdb has only the in-frame clones, and not every one. Of 130,000 or so clones in the sample, roughly 87% are singletons; the top ten hold around 9%. Unmatched junction bases numbered 4, after V lost 8 bases and J lost 2 bases. The CDR3 spans 13 residues. Germline CDR1 SEHNR, CDR2 FQNEAQ (reference sequence). The chain joins TRBV7-9 to TRBJ1-1, with 8 bases fitting TRBD1. What was sequenced was blood. This TCR came from a middle-aged man in good health. The CDR3 bases are TGTGCCAGCGACCAGGGGGCAAACACTGAAGCTTTCTTT. Translation: CASDQGANTEAFF.